This paragraph covers one T cell receptor beta chain sequence. Antigen: not known. These data originate in a study of shared clonotypes between healthy human individuals. General study results and limits: Tissue TCR repertoires likely differ from these blood-only repertoires.

The method was immunoSEQ multiplex PCR; TCRdb's version includes in-frame clones alone and lacks a portion of them. The sample carries 900,000 to 1,200,000 clones, around 78% recorded once. CDR1 is MDHEN, CDR2 SYDVKM, per germline. The CDR3 is 14 amino acids. Trimming removed 5 bases from V and 0 bases from J; junction bases left unmatched: 4. Input material: memory CD4+ T cells from PBMCs. Described subset: CD45RA-negative fraction. The sequence derives from a man aged 18 to 29 in good health. Some clones in this sample may be carry-over from other donors' samples. This chain connects TRBV28 to TRBJ2-7, with 7 bases fitting TRBD1. CDR3: CASSGTESSYEQYF. CDR3 bases: TGTGCCAGCAGTGGGACAGAGAGCTCCTACGAGCAGTACTTC. Based on the CDR3 plus reference TRBV28 and TRBJ2-7, the full variable domain is DVKVTQSSRYLVKRTGEKVFLECVQDMDHENMFWYRQDPGLGLRLIYFSYDVKMKEKGDIPEGYSVSREKKERFSLILESASTNQTSMYLCASSGTESSYEQYFGPGTRLTVT.